The 7 T cell receptor beta chains in this list originate from one sample, sequenced in a study of blood T cells in healthy people across ages (dated by TCRdb to between 2014 and 2016). Libraries were constructed by 5' RACE. The instrument was an Illumina HiSeq 2500. A second PCR of 7 to 11 cycles was performed with a sample-barcoded 5' primer and a J-beta primer mix. TCRdb reworked the public reads: Q25 trimming with fastp, MiXCR clone assembly, productive beta chains retained. Identical CDR3 protein sequences are pooled into one entry, listed with their most common genes and DNA. The sample table holds hundreds of thousands of distinct CDR3 sequences, of which more than 40% were seen once. The ten largest clones take up roughly a fifth of the sample. The sequenced sample consisted of blood. The receptors derive from a man between 60 and 70 years old in good health.

In this sample, this clonotype turned up a few times. The V gene is TRBV27, the J gene TRBJ1-1; 7 bases match TRBD1. CDR1 is MNHEY, CDR2 SMNVEV, per germline (reference sequence). V was pared by 4 bases and J by 5 bases, with 4 bases of the junction left unmatched. The CDR3 is 13 amino acids. CDR3 in amino acids: CASSYQTGTEAFF. In nucleotides, the CDR3 is TGTGCCAGCAGTTACCAGACAGGGACTGAAGCTTTCTTT.

This clonotype showed up just once. The chain recombines TRBV6-6 with TRBJ2-5; 10 positions agree with TRBD2. This CDR3 has 16 amino acids. Germline lookup yields CDR1 MNHNY and CDR2 SVGAGI (reference sequence). The J segment lost 5 bases and the V segment lost 5 bases, leaving 11 bases of the junction unmatched. This chain's CDR3 is CASSPYRTSGGETQYF. The DNA for the CDR3 is TGTGCCAGCAGTCCTTACAGGACTAGCGGTGGCGAGACCCAGTACTTC.

This clonotype was counted a few times. This chain uses TRBV12-3 or TRBV12-4 with TRBJ2-6; D might be TRBD1 or TRBD2, each matching 6 bases. The CDR3 extends over 20 amino acids. Trimming cost V 3 bases and J 0 bases, with 21 bases left between them. CDR3 protein: CASSLRQDGGGLSGANVLTF. DNA for the CDR3: TGTGCCAGCAGTTTGAGACAGGACGGGGGAGGACTCTCTGGGGCCAACGTCCTGACTTTC.

This clonotype showed up many times. The rearrangement joins TRBV29-1 to TRBJ2-5; 7 bases map to TRBD1. After removal of 5 bases from V and 4 bases from J, the junction contained 4 bases not matched to a gene. CDR3 length equals 12 residues. Germline V CDR1 and CDR2: SQVTM, ANQGSEA. As DNA, the CDR3 is TGCAGCGTTACAGGGGAGAGAGAGACCCAGTACTTC. Residues: CSVTGERETQYF.

This clonotype was counted only a few times. J is TRBJ1-4 and V is TRBV4-1, with D maybe TRBD1 (6 bases). V shed 1 base and J shed 6 bases, with 12 bases lying between them. CDR3 size: 15 residues. Per the germline V gene, CDR1 is MGHRA and CDR2 is YSYEKL. CDR3 sequence (DNA): TGCGCCAGCAGCCAAGTGCAGGGGCAGTATGAAAAACTGTTTTTT. Translating gives CASSQVQGQYEKLFF.

The V and J genes are TRBV12-3 or TRBV12-4 and TRBJ2-6, with D possibly being TRBD2 (5 bases). The V and J ends lost 8 bases and 0 bases respectively, with 8 bases between them. CDR3 length: 14 amino acids. CDR3 nucleotides: TGTGCCAGCGAGGGAAGCTCTGGGGCCAACGTCCTGACTTTC. Protein: CASEGSSGANVLTF.

Details on this clonotype: A much larger clone is a single base away; this may be a read error. The chain employs TRBV12-3 or TRBV12-4 and TRBJ1-1, with D unclear. There are 13 residues in the CDR3. CDR3 coding DNA: TGTGCCAGCAGTTTAAGGGTTAACACTGGAGCTTTCTTT. Its protein is CASSLRVNTGAFF.